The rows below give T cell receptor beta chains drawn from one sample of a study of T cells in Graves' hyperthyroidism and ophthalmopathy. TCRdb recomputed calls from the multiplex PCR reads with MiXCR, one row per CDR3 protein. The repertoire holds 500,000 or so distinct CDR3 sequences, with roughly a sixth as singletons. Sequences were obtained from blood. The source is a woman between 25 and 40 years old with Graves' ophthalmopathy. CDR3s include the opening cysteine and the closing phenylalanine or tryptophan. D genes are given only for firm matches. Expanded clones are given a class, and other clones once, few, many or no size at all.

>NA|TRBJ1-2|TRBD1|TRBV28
TGTGCCAGCAGTCCGACCGGGACAGGGGTTACTGACTATGGCTACACCTTC
CASSPTGTGVTDYGYTF
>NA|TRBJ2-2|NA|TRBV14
TGTGCCAGCAGCCAATTGGGGGAGTATCCCCCGAACACCGGGGAGCTGTTTTTT
CASSQLGEYPPNTGELFF
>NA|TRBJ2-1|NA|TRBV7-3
TGTGCCAGCAGCTTAACGGGTCAGGAGCAGTTCTTC
CASSLTGQEQFF
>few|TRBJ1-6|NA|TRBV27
TGTGCCAGCAGCCTAGACAGTACCAGGGGAAATTCACCCCTCCACTTT
CASSLDSTRGNSPLHF
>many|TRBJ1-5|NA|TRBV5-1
TGCGCCAGCAGTAGGGCTGGCAATCAGCCCCAGCATTTT
CASSRAGNQPQHF
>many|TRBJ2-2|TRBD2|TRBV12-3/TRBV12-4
TGTGCCAGCAGCTATTCTAGCGGGAGAAACACCGGGGAACTGTTTTTT
CASSYSSGRNTGELFF
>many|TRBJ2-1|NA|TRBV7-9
TGTGCCAGCAGCTTCGGACACCGCGACCATGAGCAGTTCTTC
CASSFGHRDHEQFF
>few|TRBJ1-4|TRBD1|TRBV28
TGTGCCAGCCAGGGGGCCTGGGAAAAACTGTTTTTT
CASQGAWEKLFF
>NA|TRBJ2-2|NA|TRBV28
TGTGCCAGTACAGCCGCGAACACCGGGGAGCTGGTTTTT
CASTAANTGELVF
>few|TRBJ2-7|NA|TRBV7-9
TGTGCCAGCAGCTTAAAGTCCCAGGGGAAGTTCTACGAGCAGTACTTC
CASSLKSQGKFYEQYF
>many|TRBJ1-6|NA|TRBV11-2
TGTGCCAGCAGCCACCGTGGGAGGATCTCCTATAATTCACCCCTCCACTTT
CASSHRGRISYNSPLHF
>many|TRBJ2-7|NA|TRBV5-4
TGTGCCAGCAGCCCCGGGACCGGAACACATGGGCAGTACTTC
CASSPGTGTHGQYF
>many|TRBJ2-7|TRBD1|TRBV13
TGTGCCAGCAGTATCGGGACAGGGGGCGTTGAGCAGTACTTC
CASSIGTGGVEQYF
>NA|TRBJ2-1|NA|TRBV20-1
TGCAGTGCTAGTTATCTGGAGGGTTGGCTGAATGAGCAGTTCTTC
CSASYLEGWLNEQFF
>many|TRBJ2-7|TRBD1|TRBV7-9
TGTGCCAGCAGCTCTTGGGGGGACAGGGGAGTGTGGCAGTACTTC
CASSSWGDRGVWQYF
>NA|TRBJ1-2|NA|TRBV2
TGTGCCAGCACCGATTCAAGCGTTCAGGGCCGGGGTGGCTACACCTTC
CASTDSSVQGRGGYTF
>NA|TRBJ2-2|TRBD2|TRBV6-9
TGTGCCAGCAGTTACGTGCCTAGCGGACACACCGGGGAGCTGTTTTTT
CASSYVPSGHTGELFF
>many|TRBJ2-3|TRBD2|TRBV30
TGTGCCGGGACTAGCGGAAAAAAATATACGCAGTATTTT
CAGTSGKKYTQYF
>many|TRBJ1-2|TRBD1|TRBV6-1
TGTGCCAGCAACTCGGGGGGACAGCGAGCCTACTACACCTTC
CASNSGGQRAYYTF
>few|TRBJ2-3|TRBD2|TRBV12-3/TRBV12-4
TGTGCCAGCAGTACTAGCGGGGGGACAGATACGCAGTATTTT
CASSTSGGTDTQYF
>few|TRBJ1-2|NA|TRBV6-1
TGTGCCACCTACAGGGCTGGCTACACCTTC
CATYRAGYTF
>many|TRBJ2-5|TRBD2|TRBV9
TGTGCCAGCAGCCCAACCCGACTAGCGGAACAAGAGACCCAGTACTTC
CASSPTRLAEQETQYF
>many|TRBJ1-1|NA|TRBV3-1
TGTGCCAGCAGCCATTCACCTAACACTGAAGCTTTCTTT
CASSHSPNTEAFF
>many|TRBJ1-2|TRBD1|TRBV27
TGTGCCAGCAGTCCCCGACAGGGCATCTATGGCTACACCTTC
CASSPRQGIYGYTF
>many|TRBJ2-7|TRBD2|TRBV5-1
TGCGCCAGCAAGCGAGGCGGGAGTATCCACGAGCAGTACTTC
CASKRGGSIHEQYF
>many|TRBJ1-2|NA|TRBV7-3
TGTGCCAGCAGCCCCCGGGCAGGGGCGGGCTATGGCTACACCTTC
CASSPRAGAGYGYTF
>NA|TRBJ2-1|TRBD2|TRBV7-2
TGTGCCAGCAGCTTGACTAGCGGAAGAACCTACAATGAGCAGTTCTTC
CASSLTSGRTYNEQFF
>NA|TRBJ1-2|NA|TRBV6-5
TGTGCCAGCAGTTACGGGGCAGGGCGCGGGTATGGCTACACCTTC
CASSYGAGRGYGYTF
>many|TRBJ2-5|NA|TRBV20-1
TGCAGTGCCCAGACTAGTTTGACAGAGACCCAGTACTTC
CSAQTSLTETQYF
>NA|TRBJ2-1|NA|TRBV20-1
TGCAGTGCAAGAACATCAGGGGCCCTCAATGAGCAGTTCTTC
CSARTSGALNEQFF
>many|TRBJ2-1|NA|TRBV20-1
TGCAGTGCGGGTACCTACAATGAGCAGTTCTTC
CSAGTYNEQFF
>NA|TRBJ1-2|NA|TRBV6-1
TGTGCCAGCAGCCGTGACGGGAACTATGGCTACACCTTC
CASSRDGNYGYTF
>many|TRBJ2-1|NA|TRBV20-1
TGCAGTGCTAGAGATAGCTATGAGCAGTTCTTC
CSARDSYEQFF
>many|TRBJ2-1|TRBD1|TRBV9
TGTGCCAGCAGCAAGACAGGGGGCCATGAGCAGTTCTTC
CASSKTGGHEQFF
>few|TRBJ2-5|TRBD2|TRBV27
TGTGCCAGCAGTTTAATGGGACTAGCGGGGTTATGGGAGACCCAGTACTTC
CASSLMGLAGLWETQYF
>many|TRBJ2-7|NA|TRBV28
TGTGCCAGCACCGGGTCCCCCTACGAGCAGTACTTC
CASTGSPYEQYF
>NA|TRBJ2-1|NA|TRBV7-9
TGTGCCAGCAGCTTAGTAGGTGGTTTTGGGAATGAGCAGTTCTTC
CASSLVGGFGNEQFF
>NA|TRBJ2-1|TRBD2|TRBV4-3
TGCGCCAGCAGCCACCTACTAGCGGGAGGGCACAATGAGCAGTTCTTC
CASSHLLAGGHNEQFF
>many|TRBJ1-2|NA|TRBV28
TGTGCCAGCAGTTTCCTGGGGCCAAACTATGGCTACACCTTC
CASSFLGPNYGYTF
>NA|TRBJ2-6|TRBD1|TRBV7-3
TGTGCCAGCAGCTACTCAGGGGGCGCTGGGGCCAACGTCCTGACTTTC
CASSYSGGAGANVLTF
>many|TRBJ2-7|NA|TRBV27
TGTGCCAGCAGCGTCAAGCTATACGAGCAGTACTTC
CASSVKLYEQYF
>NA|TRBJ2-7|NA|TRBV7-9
TGTGCCAGCAGCTCCACCGGGACGGACTTTTACGAGCAGTACTTC
CASSSTGTDFYEQYF
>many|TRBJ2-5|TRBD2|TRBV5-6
TGTGCCAGCAGCTTGTCTGGGTGGGAGGGCCAAGAGACCCAGTACTTC
CASSLSGWEGQETQYF
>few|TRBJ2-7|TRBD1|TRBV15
TGTGCCACCAGCAGGTTACAGGGGACAGCCTACGAGCAGTACTTC
CATSRLQGTAYEQYF
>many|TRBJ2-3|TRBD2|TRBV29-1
TGCAGCGTGGGGATTAGCGGGGGATACACAGATACGCAGTATTTT
CSVGISGGYTDTQYF
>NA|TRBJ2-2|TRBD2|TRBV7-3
TGTGCCAGCAGCCACGGGACTAGCGGGCGCACCGGGGAGCTGTTTTTT
CASSHGTSGRTGELFF
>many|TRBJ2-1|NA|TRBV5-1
TGCGCCAGCAGCTTGGGAGGACAGAACAATGAGCAGTTCTTC
CASSLGGQNNEQFF
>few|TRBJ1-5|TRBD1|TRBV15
TGTGCCACCAGCAGAGAACAGGGGCGCCAGCCCCAGCATTTT
CATSREQGRQPQHF
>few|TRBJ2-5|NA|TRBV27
TGTGCCAGCAGTCCCCCAATGCGGGAGACCCAGTACTTC
CASSPPMRETQYF
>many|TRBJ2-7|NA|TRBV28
TGTGCCAGCACCGGGGATGGGGATTCGTCTTTCTACGAGCAGTACTTC
CASTGDGDSSFYEQYF
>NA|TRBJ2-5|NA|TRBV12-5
TGTGCTAGTGGTTTGGTGGGACAAGAGACCCAGTACTTC
CASGLVGQETQYF
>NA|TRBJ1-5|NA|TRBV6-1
TGTGCCAGCAGGGAGCAATCAGGGATGGAGCCCCAGCATTTT
CASREQSGMEPQHF
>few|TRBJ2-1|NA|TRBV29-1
TGCAGCGTTGGTGAGGGCCATGAGCAGTTCTTC
CSVGEGHEQFF